This entry is about one TCR beta chain. These data belong to a study of cytomegalovirus exposure and HLA in healthy donors. Germline V gene data show CDR1 as LNHDA and CDR2 as SQIVND (reference sequence). Unmatched junction bases numbered 7, after V lost 5 bases and J lost 5 bases. The CDR3 is 16 residues long. Amplification used 60 Vbeta primers and 13 Jbeta primers. Method: immunoSEQ multiplex PCR; TCRdb's copy keeps in-frame clones and lacks some. The sample yields about 180,000 clones, around 83% seen once. The clonotype was recovered from a girl aged 2-10 years in good health and CMV-seropositive. Input material: PBMCs. V is TRBV19 and J is TRBJ2-5, with 14 nucleotides matching TRBD2. In DNA, the CDR3 is TGTGCCAGTAGTCCCGGGACTAGCGGGAGCTGGGAGACCCAGTACTTC. Its translation: CASSPGTSGSWETQYF.